This T cell receptor (beta chain) derives from a study of blood T cells in healthy people across ages. Whole-study results and caveats: Age brought a roughly linear fall in TCR beta diversity measured per million T cells.

A second PCR of 7 to 11 cycles used a sample-barcoded 5' primer and a J-beta primer mix. Each cDNA molecule received a tag from a template-switch adaptor that had 12 random nucleotides. TCRdb independently ran MiXCR on the 5' RACE reads; one entry per CDR3 protein. The profile covers some 1 million distinct CDR3 sequences, with around 45% appearing a single time and about 19% taken by the ten largest. Germline trimming cut 6 bases from V and 9 bases from J; bases unmatched to any gene: 16. CDR1 and CDR2 from the germline V gene are SGHTA and FQGTGA. The CDR3 is made up of 18 amino acids. About this clonotype: Its target is unknown.

The sequence derives from a woman in her sixties in good health. V is TRBV7-3 and J is TRBJ2-1; 14 nucleotides match TRBD2. The specimen was blood. This CDR3 is CASRTGTGTSGSSGEQFF. The CDR3 DNA follows: TGTGCCAGCAGGACCGGGACAGGGACTAGCGGGAGTTCTGGTGAGCAGTTCTTC. Full variable domain (rest looked up from reference TRBV7-3 and TRBJ2-1): GAGVSQTPSNKVTEKGKYVELRCDPISGHTALYWYRQSLGQGPEFLIYFQGTGAADDSGLPNDRFFAVRPEGSVSTLKIQRTERGDSAVYLCASRTGTGTSGSSGEQFFGPGTRLTVL.